The rows below give T cell receptor beta chains drawn from one sample of a study of cytomegalovirus exposure and HLA in healthy donors. Method: immunoSEQ multiplex PCR; TCRdb's copy keeps in-frame clones and lacks some. This table holds more than 80,000 clones, approximately 90% found once. The specimen sequenced was PBMCs. The receptors stem from a woman aged 18-29 years in good health and CMV-seropositive. Each CDR3 is given with its conserved first and last residue. The order of the fields is J gene, clone size, V gene, D gene, CDR3 DNA, CDR3 protein. D genes are given only for firm matches. Size values are once, few and many counts, or a class for expanded clones, and some rows have none.

J gene: TRBJ1-5
clone size: -
V gene: TRBV7-9
D gene: -
CDR3 DNA: TGTGCCAGCAGCTTCGACGGGAATCAGCCCCAGCATTTT
CDR3 protein: CASSFDGNQPQHF

J gene: TRBJ1-3
clone size: -
V gene: TRBV7-6
D gene: TRBD1
CDR3 DNA: TGTGCCAGCAGCTCTGGACAGGGTGGAAACACCATATATTTT
CDR3 protein: CASSSGQGGNTIYF

J gene: TRBJ2-2
clone size: -
V gene: TRBV7-6
D gene: -
CDR3 DNA: TGTGCCAGCAGCTTCTACGGGGAGCTGTTTTTT
CDR3 protein: CASSFYGELFF

J gene: TRBJ2-1
clone size: -
V gene: TRBV15
D gene: -
CDR3 DNA: TGTGCCACCAGCACCCTCGACAGCTCCTACAATGAGCAGTTCTTC
CDR3 protein: CATSTLDSSYNEQFF

J gene: TRBJ1-3
clone size: -
V gene: TRBV4-1
D gene: -
CDR3 DNA: TGCGCCAGCAGCCAAGGGACAGCGAAGAGCTCTGGAAACACCATATATTTT
CDR3 protein: CASSQGTAKSSGNTIYF

J gene: TRBJ1-2
clone size: -
V gene: TRBV27
D gene: TRBD1
CDR3 DNA: TGTGCCAGCAGTTCCGGGACAGGGGCGGGTGGCTACACCTTC
CDR3 protein: CASSSGTGAGGYTF

J gene: TRBJ2-5
clone size: -
V gene: TRBV6-6
D gene: TRBD1
CDR3 DNA: TGTGCCAGCAGCGACAGGGCGGAGACCCAGTACTTC
CDR3 protein: CASSDRAETQYF

J gene: TRBJ1-1
clone size: -
V gene: TRBV6-5
D gene: -
CDR3 DNA: TGTGCCAGCAGTTGGGGGGAGGGGATGAACACTGAAGCTTTCTTT
CDR3 protein: CASSWGEGMNTEAFF

J gene: TRBJ2-4
clone size: -
V gene: TRBV27
D gene: -
CDR3 DNA: TGTGCCAGCAGTTTAGGGAGGCAAAACATTCAGTACTTC
CDR3 protein: CASSLGRQNIQYF

J gene: TRBJ1-1
clone size: few
V gene: TRBV18
D gene: -
CDR3 DNA: TGTGCCAGCTCACCACCGGGCAGAATAGCTTTCTTT
CDR3 protein: CASSPPGRIAFF

J gene: TRBJ2-7
clone size: -
V gene: TRBV28
D gene: -
CDR3 DNA: TGTGCCAGCAGTTCCATAGGTCGGGGTTACGAGCAGTACTTC
CDR3 protein: CASSSIGRGYEQYF

J gene: TRBJ2-3
clone size: -
V gene: TRBV14
D gene: TRBD2
CDR3 DNA: TGTGCCAGCAGCCAGATTAGGGACTACCCTAGCACAGATACGCAGTATTTT
CDR3 protein: CASSQIRDYPSTDTQYF

J gene: TRBJ2-3
clone size: -
V gene: TRBV7-9
D gene: -
CDR3 DNA: TGTGCCAGCAGCTCGTCACAGGATACGCAGTATTTT
CDR3 protein: CASSSSQDTQYF

J gene: TRBJ1-1
clone size: -
V gene: TRBV7-9
D gene: -
CDR3 DNA: TGTGCCAGCAGCTTAACCAGGAACACTGAAGCTTTCTTT
CDR3 protein: CASSLTRNTEAFF

J gene: TRBJ2-1
clone size: -
V gene: TRBV29-1
D gene: TRBD1
CDR3 DNA: TGCAGCGTCCTCACAGGGACAGCGTTCTTC
CDR3 protein: CSVLTGTAFF

J gene: TRBJ1-4
clone size: -
V gene: TRBV5-4
D gene: TRBD1
CDR3 DNA: TGTGCCAGCAGCTTGTCTTCGGACAGGGATGAAAAACTGTTTTTT
CDR3 protein: CASSLSSDRDEKLFF

J gene: TRBJ2-3
clone size: -
V gene: TRBV6-6
D gene: TRBD2
CDR3 DNA: TGTGCCGCATTAGCGGGGGGCACAGATACGCAGTATTTT
CDR3 protein: CAALAGGTDTQYF

J gene: TRBJ2-7
clone size: -
V gene: TRBV28
D gene: TRBD2
CDR3 DNA: TGTGCCAGCAGTTTACTAAGTGGGACTAGCGGGGGGTCGTACGAGCAGTACTTC
CDR3 protein: CASSLLSGTSGGSYEQYF

J gene: TRBJ1-2
clone size: few
V gene: TRBV28
D gene: TRBD1
CDR3 DNA: TGTGCCAGCACCCGGGGGACAGGGAAAGGCTACACCTTC
CDR3 protein: CASTRGTGKGYTF

J gene: TRBJ1-1
clone size: -
V gene: TRBV28
D gene: -
CDR3 DNA: TGTGCCAGCAGCGCACCGGGGAACACTGAAGCTTTCTTT
CDR3 protein: CASSAPGNTEAFF

J gene: TRBJ1-5
clone size: once
V gene: TRBV7-2
D gene: TRBD1
CDR3 DNA: TGTGCCAGCAGCTTAGTGTACGGAGGGGGCACCGATCAGCCCCAGCATTTT
CDR3 protein: CASSLVYGGGTDQPQHF

J gene: TRBJ2-5
clone size: -
V gene: TRBV6-5
D gene: TRBD1
CDR3 DNA: TGTGCCACTCAGTTATCAGGGGGCGGAGAGACCCAGTACTTC
CDR3 protein: CATQLSGGGETQYF

J gene: TRBJ2-3
clone size: -
V gene: TRBV28
D gene: TRBD2
CDR3 DNA: TGTGCCAGCAGTTTCCAGCGGGGGCGGAGGACAGATACGCAGTATTTT
CDR3 protein: CASSFQRGRRTDTQYF

J gene: TRBJ1-6
clone size: -
V gene: TRBV27
D gene: -
CDR3 DNA: TGTGCCAGCGGTAAACGAGAGTACGGAGCTTATAATTCACCCCTCCACTTT
CDR3 protein: CASGKREYGAYNSPLHF

J gene: TRBJ2-3
clone size: -
V gene: TRBV7-6
D gene: TRBD2
CDR3 DNA: TGTGCCAGCAGCCTACCAAGTCGGGGACTAGCGGATACGCAGTATTTT
CDR3 protein: CASSLPSRGLADTQYF

J gene: TRBJ2-1
clone size: -
V gene: TRBV27
D gene: TRBD2
CDR3 DNA: TGTGCCAGCAGTTTAGGACTAGATGTTGAGCAGTTCTTC
CDR3 protein: CASSLGLDVEQFF

J gene: TRBJ1-2
clone size: -
V gene: TRBV28
D gene: TRBD1
CDR3 DNA: TGTGCCAGCAGTAGGGACAGGGGATCTTATGGCTACACCTTC
CDR3 protein: CASSRDRGSYGYTF

J gene: TRBJ2-7
clone size: once
V gene: TRBV18
D gene: -
CDR3 DNA: TGTGCCAGCTCACCACCCGCGGGGACCACGGCGGGCGGGCAGTACTTC
CDR3 protein: CASSPPAGTTAGGQYF

J gene: TRBJ1-4
clone size: -
V gene: TRBV5-8
D gene: TRBD1
CDR3 DNA: TGTGCCAGCAGCTCTCCGGACAGGGGACTAGGGACTAATGAAAAACTGTTTTTT
CDR3 protein: CASSSPDRGLGTNEKLFF

J gene: TRBJ1-6
clone size: -
V gene: TRBV5-6
D gene: TRBD1
CDR3 DNA: TGTGCCAGCAGCACCGGGACAGTAGCTTCACCCCTCCACTTT
CDR3 protein: CASSTGTVASPLHF

J gene: TRBJ1-4
clone size: -
V gene: TRBV4-1
D gene: -
CDR3 DNA: TGCGCCAGCAGCCAAGTCCCCGGGGGGCGACTGTTTTTT
CDR3 protein: CASSQVPGGRLFF

J gene: TRBJ2-5
clone size: -
V gene: TRBV10-3
D gene: -
CDR3 DNA: TGTGCTACAGATGACGGGGGCCAAGAGACCCAGTACTTC
CDR3 protein: CATDDGGQETQYF

J gene: TRBJ1-2
clone size: -
V gene: TRBV10-2
D gene: TRBD1
CDR3 DNA: TGCGCCAGCACTTTGAGGACAGGTGGCTACACCTTC
CDR3 protein: CASTLRTGGYTF

J gene: TRBJ1-6
clone size: once
V gene: TRBV28
D gene: -
CDR3 DNA: TGTGCCAGCAGCCCTCGGGTTGGGAATTCACCCCTCCACTTT
CDR3 protein: CASSPRVGNSPLHF

J gene: TRBJ1-5
clone size: -
V gene: TRBV6-5
D gene: -
CDR3 DNA: TGTGCCAGCAGTCTAAGTCGGGGGAGCAATCAGCCCCAGCATTTT
CDR3 protein: CASSLSRGSNQPQHF

J gene: TRBJ2-7
clone size: -
V gene: TRBV6-1
D gene: -
CDR3 DNA: TGTGCCAGCAGTGAAGTGCAGGGGTCCCCCTACGAGCAGTACTTC
CDR3 protein: CASSEVQGSPYEQYF

J gene: TRBJ1-2
clone size: -
V gene: TRBV5-4
D gene: TRBD1
CDR3 DNA: TGTGCCAGCAGGGGTGACAGGGTACGGGGCTACACCTTC
CDR3 protein: CASRGDRVRGYTF

J gene: TRBJ1-2
clone size: -
V gene: TRBV6-4
D gene: TRBD1
CDR3 DNA: TGTGCCAGCAGTGAAAATTGGACAGGGGAAAGGGATGGCTACACCTTC
CDR3 protein: CASSENWTGERDGYTF

J gene: TRBJ1-2
clone size: -
V gene: TRBV2
D gene: TRBD1
CDR3 DNA: TGTGCCAGAGAGGGACAGGACGAGGCCTATGGCTACACCTTC
CDR3 protein: CAREGQDEAYGYTF

J gene: TRBJ1-1
clone size: -
V gene: TRBV19
D gene: -
CDR3 DNA: TGTGCCAGTAGTAACAGGCCGATGAACACTGAAGCTTTCTTT
CDR3 protein: CASSNRPMNTEAFF

J gene: TRBJ1-3
clone size: -
V gene: TRBV4-1
D gene: TRBD1
CDR3 DNA: TGCGCCAGCAGCCAGCCACGGGACAGCAGAAACACCATATATTTT
CDR3 protein: CASSQPRDSRNTIYF

J gene: TRBJ1-6
clone size: -
V gene: TRBV27
D gene: TRBD1
CDR3 DNA: TGTGCCAGCAGTTCTCAGTTAGACAGGGAGATGGGTTCACCCCTCCACTTT
CDR3 protein: CASSSQLDREMGSPLHF